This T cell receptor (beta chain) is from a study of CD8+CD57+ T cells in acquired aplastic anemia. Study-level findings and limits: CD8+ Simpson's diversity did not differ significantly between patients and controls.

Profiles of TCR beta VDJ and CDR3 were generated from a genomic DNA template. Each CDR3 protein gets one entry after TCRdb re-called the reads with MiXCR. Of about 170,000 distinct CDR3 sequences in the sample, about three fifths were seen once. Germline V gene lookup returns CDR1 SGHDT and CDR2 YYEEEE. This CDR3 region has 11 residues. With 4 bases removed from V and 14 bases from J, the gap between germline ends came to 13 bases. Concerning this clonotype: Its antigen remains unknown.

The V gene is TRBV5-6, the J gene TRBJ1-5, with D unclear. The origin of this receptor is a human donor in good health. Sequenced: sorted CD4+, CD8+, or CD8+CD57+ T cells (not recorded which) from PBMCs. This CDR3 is CASSEGSTKHF. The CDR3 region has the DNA TGTGCCAGCAGCGAGGGCTCTACCAAGCATTTT.